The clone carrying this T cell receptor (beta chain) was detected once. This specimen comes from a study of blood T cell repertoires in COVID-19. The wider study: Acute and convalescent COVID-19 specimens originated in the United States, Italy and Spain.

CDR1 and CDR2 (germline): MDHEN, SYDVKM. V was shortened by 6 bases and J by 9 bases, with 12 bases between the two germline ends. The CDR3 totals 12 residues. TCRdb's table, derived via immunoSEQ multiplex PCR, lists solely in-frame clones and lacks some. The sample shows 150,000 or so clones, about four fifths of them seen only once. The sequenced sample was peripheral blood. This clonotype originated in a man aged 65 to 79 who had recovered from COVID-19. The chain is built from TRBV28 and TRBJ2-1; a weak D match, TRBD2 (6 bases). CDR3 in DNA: TGTGCCAGCAGCCTTCGGAGGGGTGAGCAGTTCTTC. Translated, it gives CASSLRRGEQFF.